Listed below are T cell receptor beta chains from one sample, sequenced in a study of beta chain features in type 1 diabetes. Only in-frame clones appear in the TCRdb table, and some are missing; sequencing was by immunoSEQ multiplex PCR. This table has roughly 230,000 clones, about 9.3% appearing once. Sequenced input: naive CD4+ T cells from blood. All receptors come from a woman aged 18-35 years in good health. Both conserved end residues are part of each CDR3. Each record gives: D gene, V gene, J gene, CDR3 protein. The D gene is left open where the match is weak.

d_call: TRBD1; v_call: TRBV6-5; j_call: TRBJ2-5; cdr3_aa: CASSQGQGAAETQYF
d_call: TRBD1; v_call: TRBV30; j_call: TRBJ1-2; cdr3_aa: CAWSAGGAGPSLGYTF
d_call: -; v_call: TRBV19; j_call: TRBJ2-7; cdr3_aa: CASSMDPAVYEQYF
d_call: -; v_call: TRBV2; j_call: TRBJ2-1; cdr3_aa: CASSDGTYNEQFF
d_call: -; v_call: TRBV18; j_call: TRBJ2-5; cdr3_aa: CASSPGRAQETQYF
d_call: -; v_call: TRBV18; j_call: TRBJ1-1; cdr3_aa: CASSPPPLSSGAFF
d_call: TRBD1; v_call: TRBV19; j_call: TRBJ2-2; cdr3_aa: CASSIVVPGTGIGRNTGELFF
d_call: TRBD2; v_call: TRBV27; j_call: TRBJ2-2; cdr3_aa: CASSLAVMGGELFF
d_call: -; v_call: TRBV6-5; j_call: TRBJ1-5; cdr3_aa: CASSSPRRGYQPQHF
d_call: -; v_call: TRBV5-1; j_call: TRBJ1-1; cdr3_aa: CASSLDQGSRAFF
d_call: TRBD2; v_call: TRBV5-1; j_call: TRBJ2-2; cdr3_aa: CASRTTSGTGELFF
d_call: TRBD2; v_call: TRBV7-3; j_call: TRBJ2-1; cdr3_aa: CASREIGGAYEQFF
d_call: -; v_call: TRBV4-2; j_call: TRBJ2-3; cdr3_aa: CASSLDQRADTQYF
d_call: TRBD1; v_call: TRBV5-8; j_call: TRBJ1-2; cdr3_aa: CASSSGQAGNYGYTF
d_call: TRBD1; v_call: TRBV11-2; j_call: TRBJ1-5; cdr3_aa: CASSRDRDQPQHF
d_call: TRBD1; v_call: TRBV19; j_call: TRBJ2-5; cdr3_aa: CASMAGTGETQYF
d_call: TRBD1; v_call: TRBV10-3; j_call: TRBJ2-7; cdr3_aa: CAINSGQAKTYEQYF
d_call: -; v_call: TRBV6-5; j_call: TRBJ1-1; cdr3_aa: CASSREALNTEAFF
d_call: -; v_call: TRBV9; j_call: TRBJ1-3; cdr3_aa: CASSVGQGAGNTIYF
d_call: -; v_call: TRBV6-5; j_call: TRBJ2-7; cdr3_aa: CASSYGPSREQYF
d_call: -; v_call: TRBV6-5; j_call: TRBJ2-2; cdr3_aa: CASSYFGLAATGELFF
d_call: -; v_call: TRBV20-1; j_call: TRBJ2-1; cdr3_aa: CSALYNEQFF
d_call: -; v_call: TRBV5-1; j_call: TRBJ1-1; cdr3_aa: CASSSDSHTEAFF
d_call: TRBD2; v_call: TRBV27; j_call: TRBJ2-3; cdr3_aa: CASSILTSGSSDTQYF
d_call: -; v_call: TRBV5-1; j_call: TRBJ1-2; cdr3_aa: CASSSLKQGPANYGYTF
d_call: -; v_call: TRBV5-1; j_call: TRBJ2-2; cdr3_aa: CASSLIQARTGELFF
d_call: -; v_call: TRBV6-5; j_call: TRBJ1-5; cdr3_aa: CASGRGAGQPQHF
d_call: -; v_call: TRBV4-1; j_call: TRBJ1-5; cdr3_aa: CASRLSFLQGSNQPQHF
d_call: -; v_call: TRBV6-5; j_call: TRBJ2-5; cdr3_aa: CATHRGWGLQETQYF
d_call: -; v_call: TRBV19; j_call: TRBJ2-1; cdr3_aa: CASSTPSRGTGNEQFF
d_call: -; v_call: TRBV30; j_call: TRBJ1-4; cdr3_aa: CAWTWRGNEKLFF
d_call: -; v_call: TRBV13; j_call: TRBJ2-1; cdr3_aa: CASSLALERAESYNEQFF
d_call: -; v_call: TRBV4-1; j_call: TRBJ1-2; cdr3_aa: CASSQGEGPLNYGYTF
d_call: -; v_call: TRBV7-3; j_call: TRBJ2-3; cdr3_aa: CASSYGSQGGSTQYF
d_call: -; v_call: TRBV7-3; j_call: TRBJ1-2; cdr3_aa: CASSPSETASSYYGYTF
d_call: TRBD1; v_call: TRBV29-1; j_call: TRBJ1-2; cdr3_aa: CSVDFKQGENYGYTF
d_call: -; v_call: TRBV29-1; j_call: TRBJ1-1; cdr3_aa: CVGVTTEAFF
d_call: -; v_call: TRBV5-1; j_call: TRBJ2-7; cdr3_aa: CASSLVLEGEQYF
d_call: -; v_call: TRBV30; j_call: TRBJ2-1; cdr3_aa: CAWSVQSGGEQFF
d_call: TRBD2; v_call: TRBV6-5; j_call: TRBJ2-1; cdr3_aa: CASYLAVYNEQFF
d_call: -; v_call: TRBV14; j_call: TRBJ2-2; cdr3_aa: CASSFKQGNTGELFF
d_call: TRBD1; v_call: TRBV27; j_call: TRBJ2-2; cdr3_aa: CASRRQGNTGELFF
d_call: TRBD1; v_call: TRBV30; j_call: TRBJ1-2; cdr3_aa: CARKTGASLLF
d_call: TRBD1; v_call: TRBV5-1; j_call: TRBJ2-7; cdr3_aa: CASSFGQGGNEQYF
d_call: TRBD2; v_call: TRBV29-1; j_call: TRBJ2-3; cdr3_aa: CSAPSLAGSTDTQYF
d_call: -; v_call: TRBV5-1; j_call: TRBJ2-7; cdr3_aa: CASSLVTSRVGYEQYF
d_call: TRBD1; v_call: TRBV6-6; j_call: TRBJ2-7; cdr3_aa: CASNQPGQGYEQYF
d_call: TRBD2; v_call: TRBV5-4; j_call: TRBJ2-5; cdr3_aa: CASSAASGRETQYF
d_call: -; v_call: TRBV19; j_call: TRBJ2-7; cdr3_aa: CASSTGSYEQYF
d_call: TRBD2; v_call: TRBV4-3; j_call: TRBJ2-7; cdr3_aa: CASSLTSGRYEQYF
d_call: TRBD2; v_call: TRBV7-7; j_call: TRBJ2-1; cdr3_aa: CASSLSGGYNEQFF
d_call: -; v_call: TRBV2; j_call: TRBJ1-1; cdr3_aa: CASSEWGDATEAFF
d_call: -; v_call: TRBV9; j_call: TRBJ1-4; cdr3_aa: CASSVAVAGYGEKLFF
d_call: -; v_call: TRBV4-2; j_call: TRBJ2-1; cdr3_aa: CASSQWGDSPTQGQFF